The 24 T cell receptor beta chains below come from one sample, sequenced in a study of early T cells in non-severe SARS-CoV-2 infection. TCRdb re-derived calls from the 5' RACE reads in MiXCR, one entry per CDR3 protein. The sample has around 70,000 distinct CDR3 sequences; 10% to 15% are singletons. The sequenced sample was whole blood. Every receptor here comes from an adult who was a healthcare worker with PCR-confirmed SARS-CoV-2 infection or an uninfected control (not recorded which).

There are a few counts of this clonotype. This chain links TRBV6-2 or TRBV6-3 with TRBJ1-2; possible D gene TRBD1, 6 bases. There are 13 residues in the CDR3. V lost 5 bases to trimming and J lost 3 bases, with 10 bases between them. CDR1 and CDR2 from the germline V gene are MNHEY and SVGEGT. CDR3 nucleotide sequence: TGTGCCAGCAGTCGGGGACAAGACTATGGCTACACCTTC. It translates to CASSRGQDYGYTF.

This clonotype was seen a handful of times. The CDR3 here is CAWSVLAGQANYGYTF. In DNA, the CDR3 is TGTGCCTGGAGTGTATTGGCGGGACAGGCAAACTATGGCTACACCTTC. The chain joins TRBV30 to TRBJ1-2; 8 bases align to TRBD1. V was clipped by 0 bases and J by 2 bases; unmatched bases: 8. The germline gives CDR1 GTSNPN, CDR2 SVGIG (reference sequence). The CDR3 has 16 amino acids. The whole variable domain, filled in from reference TRBV30 and TRBJ1-2, reads SQTIHQWPATLVQPVGSPLSLECTVEGTSNPNLYWYRQAAGRGLQLLFYSVGIGQISSEVPQNLSASRPQDRQFILSSKKLLLSDSGFYLCAWSVLAGQANYGYTFGSGTRLTVV.

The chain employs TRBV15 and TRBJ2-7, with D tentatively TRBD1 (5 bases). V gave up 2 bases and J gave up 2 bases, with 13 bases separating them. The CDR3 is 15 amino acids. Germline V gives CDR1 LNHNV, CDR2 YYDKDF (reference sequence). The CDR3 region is CATSRMGPGTYEQYF. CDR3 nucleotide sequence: TGTGCCACCAGCAGAATGGGGCCGGGCACCTACGAGCAGTACTTC.

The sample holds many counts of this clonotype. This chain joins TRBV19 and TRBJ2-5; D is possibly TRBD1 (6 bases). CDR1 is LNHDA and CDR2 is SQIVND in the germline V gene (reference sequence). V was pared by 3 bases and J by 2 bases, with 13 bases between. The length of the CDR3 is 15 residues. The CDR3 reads CASSIGTGLQETQYF. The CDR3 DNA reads TGTGCCAGTAGTATCGGCACAGGGTTGCAAGAGACCCAGTACTTC.

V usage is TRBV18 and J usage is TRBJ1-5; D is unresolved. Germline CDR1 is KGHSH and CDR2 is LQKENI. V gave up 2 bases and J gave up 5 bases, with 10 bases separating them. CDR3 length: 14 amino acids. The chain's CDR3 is CASSPSSKDQPQHF. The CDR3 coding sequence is TGTGCCAGCTCACCAAGCAGCAAGGATCAGCCCCAGCATTTT.

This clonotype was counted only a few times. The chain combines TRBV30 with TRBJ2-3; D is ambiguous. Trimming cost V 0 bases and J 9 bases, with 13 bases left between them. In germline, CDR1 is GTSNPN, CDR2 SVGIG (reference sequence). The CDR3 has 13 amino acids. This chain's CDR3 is CAWSVRWIGTQYF. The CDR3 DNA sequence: TGTGCCTGGAGTGTTCGGTGGATAGGGACGCAGTATTTT.

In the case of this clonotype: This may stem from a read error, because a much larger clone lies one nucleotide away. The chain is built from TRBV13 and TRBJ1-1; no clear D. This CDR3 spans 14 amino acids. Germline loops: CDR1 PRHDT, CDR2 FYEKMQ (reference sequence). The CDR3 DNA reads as TGTGTCAGCAGCTTAGCCAGTTACGGCACTGAAGCTTTCTTT. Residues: CVSSLASYGTEAFF.

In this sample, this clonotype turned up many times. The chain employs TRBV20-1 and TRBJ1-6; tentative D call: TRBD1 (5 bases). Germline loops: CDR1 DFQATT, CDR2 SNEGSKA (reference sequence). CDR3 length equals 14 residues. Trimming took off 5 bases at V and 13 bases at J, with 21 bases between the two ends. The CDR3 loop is CSAPLTPRGVPLHF. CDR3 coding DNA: TGCAGTGCTCCGCTTACGCCGAGGGGCGTCCCCCTCCACTTT.

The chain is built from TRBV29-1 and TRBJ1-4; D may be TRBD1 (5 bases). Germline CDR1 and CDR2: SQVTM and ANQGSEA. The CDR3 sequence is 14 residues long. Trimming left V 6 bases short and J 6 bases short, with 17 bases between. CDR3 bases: TGCAGCGTCCGGTGGTCCGGGGGGGATGAAAAACTGTTTTTT. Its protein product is CSVRWSGGDEKLFF.

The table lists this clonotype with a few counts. As DNA, the CDR3 is TGTGCCAGCAGCTTACCCGGAATTTGGACAGGGGCAAGTTACAATGAGCAGTTCTTC. This gives the protein CASSLPGIWTGASYNEQFF. V usage is TRBV7-8 and J usage is TRBJ2-1; the match to TRBD1 covers 9 bases. The CDR3 sequence is 19 residues long. Germline CDR1 and CDR2: SGHVS and FQNEAQ. The trim removed 2 bases at V and 4 bases at J, leaving 15 bases unmatched.

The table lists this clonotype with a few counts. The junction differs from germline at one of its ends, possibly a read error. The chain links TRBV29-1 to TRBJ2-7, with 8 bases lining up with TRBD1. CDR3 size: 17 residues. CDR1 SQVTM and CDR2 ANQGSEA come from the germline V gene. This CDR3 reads CSVEATSGTGRGSEQYF. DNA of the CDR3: TGCAGCGTCGAAGCAACCTCCGGGACAGGCCGGGGTAGCGAGCAGTACTTC.

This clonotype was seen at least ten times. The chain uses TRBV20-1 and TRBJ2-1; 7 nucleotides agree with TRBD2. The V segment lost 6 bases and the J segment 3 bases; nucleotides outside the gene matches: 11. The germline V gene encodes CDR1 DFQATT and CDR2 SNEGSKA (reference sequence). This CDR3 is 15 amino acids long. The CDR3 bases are TGCAGTGCCAGACCCAGGCTAGCGGTCTACAATGAGCAGTTCTTC. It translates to CSARPRLAVYNEQFF.

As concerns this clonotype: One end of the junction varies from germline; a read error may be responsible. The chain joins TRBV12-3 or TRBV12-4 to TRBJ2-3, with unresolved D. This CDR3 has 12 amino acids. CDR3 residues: CASAPGTDTQYF. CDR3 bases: TGTGCCAGCGCCCCGGGCACCGATACGCAGTATTTT.

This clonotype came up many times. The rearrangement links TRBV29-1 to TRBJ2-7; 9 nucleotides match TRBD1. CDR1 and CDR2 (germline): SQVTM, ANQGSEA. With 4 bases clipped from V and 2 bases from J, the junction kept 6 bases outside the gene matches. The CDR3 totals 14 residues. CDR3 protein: CSVAGDREPYEQYF. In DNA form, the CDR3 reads TGCAGCGTTGCGGGGGACAGGGAACCCTACGAGCAGTACTTC.

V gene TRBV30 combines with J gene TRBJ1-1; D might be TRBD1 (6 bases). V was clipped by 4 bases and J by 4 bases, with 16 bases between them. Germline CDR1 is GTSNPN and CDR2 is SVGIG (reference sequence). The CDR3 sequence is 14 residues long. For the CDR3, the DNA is TGTGCCTGGATACGCAGGGGAGGATTCACTGAAGCTTTCTTT. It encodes CAWIRRGGFTEAFF.

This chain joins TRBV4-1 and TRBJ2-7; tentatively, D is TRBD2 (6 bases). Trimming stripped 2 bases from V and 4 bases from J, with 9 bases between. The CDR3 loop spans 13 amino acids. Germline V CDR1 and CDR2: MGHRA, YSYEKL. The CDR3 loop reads CASSQTGVYEQYF. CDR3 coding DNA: TGCGCCAGCAGCCAAACGGGAGTGTACGAGCAGTACTTC.

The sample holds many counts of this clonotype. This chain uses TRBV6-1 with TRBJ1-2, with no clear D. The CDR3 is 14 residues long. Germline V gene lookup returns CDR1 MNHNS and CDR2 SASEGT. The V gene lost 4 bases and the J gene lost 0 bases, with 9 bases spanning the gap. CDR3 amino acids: CASSVGEANYGYTF. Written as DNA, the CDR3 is TGTGCCAGCAGTGTAGGTGAAGCTAACTATGGCTACACCTTC.

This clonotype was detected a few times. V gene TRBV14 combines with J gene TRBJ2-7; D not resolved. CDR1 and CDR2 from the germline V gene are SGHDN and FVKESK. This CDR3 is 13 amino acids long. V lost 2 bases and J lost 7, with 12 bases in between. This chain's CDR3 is CASSQRVFEEQYF. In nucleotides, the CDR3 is TGTGCCAGCAGCCAACGGGTCTTTGAGGAGCAGTACTTC. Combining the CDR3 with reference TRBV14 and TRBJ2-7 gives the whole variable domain EAGVTQFPSHSVIEKGQTVTLRCDPISGHDNLYWYRRVMGKEIKFLLHFVKESKQDESGMPNNRFLAERTGGTYSTLKVQPAELEDSGVYFCASSQRVFEEQYFGPGTRLTVT.

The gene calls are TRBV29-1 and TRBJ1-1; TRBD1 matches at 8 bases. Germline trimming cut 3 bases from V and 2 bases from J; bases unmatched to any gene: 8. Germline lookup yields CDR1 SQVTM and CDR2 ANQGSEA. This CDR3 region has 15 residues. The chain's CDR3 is CSVDRGQGLNTEAFF. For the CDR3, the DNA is TGCAGCGTTGACCGCGGACAGGGCCTTAACACTGAAGCTTTCTTT.

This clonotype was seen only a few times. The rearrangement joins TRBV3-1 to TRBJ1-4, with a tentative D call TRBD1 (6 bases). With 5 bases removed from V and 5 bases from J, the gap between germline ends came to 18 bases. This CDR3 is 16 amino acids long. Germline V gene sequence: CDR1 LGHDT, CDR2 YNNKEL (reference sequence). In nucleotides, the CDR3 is TGTGCCAGCAGCTTAGTGGGGGGCCGGATGAATGAAAAACTGTTTTTT. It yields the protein CASSLVGGRMNEKLFF.

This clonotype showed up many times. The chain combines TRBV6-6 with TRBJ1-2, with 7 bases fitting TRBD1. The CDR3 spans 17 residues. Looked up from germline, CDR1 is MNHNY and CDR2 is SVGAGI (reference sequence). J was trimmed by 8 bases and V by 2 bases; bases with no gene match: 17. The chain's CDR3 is CASSYPEGGQQGGGYTF. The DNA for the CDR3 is TGTGCCAGCAGTTACCCTGAAGGGGGACAGCAAGGAGGAGGCTACACCTTC.

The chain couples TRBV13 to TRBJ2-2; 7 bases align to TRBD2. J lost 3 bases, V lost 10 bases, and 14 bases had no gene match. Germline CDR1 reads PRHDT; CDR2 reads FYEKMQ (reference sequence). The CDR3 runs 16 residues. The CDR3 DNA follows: TGTGCCACATCCCCGGATGGGGGGGTAGACACCGGGGAGCTGTTTTTT. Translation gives CATSPDGGVDTGELFF.

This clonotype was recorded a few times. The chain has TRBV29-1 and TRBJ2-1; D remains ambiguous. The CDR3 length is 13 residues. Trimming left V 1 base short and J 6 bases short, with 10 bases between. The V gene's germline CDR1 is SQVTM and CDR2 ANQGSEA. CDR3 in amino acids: CSVEAPRANEQFF. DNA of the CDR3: TGCAGCGTTGAAGCCCCACGAGCCAATGAGCAGTTCTTC.

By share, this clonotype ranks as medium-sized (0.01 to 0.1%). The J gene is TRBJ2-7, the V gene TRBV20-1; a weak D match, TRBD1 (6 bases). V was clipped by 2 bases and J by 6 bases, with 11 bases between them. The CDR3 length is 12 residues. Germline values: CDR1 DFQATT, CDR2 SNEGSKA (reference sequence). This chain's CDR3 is CSARHRELEQYF. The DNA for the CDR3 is TGCAGTGCTAGACACAGGGAACTCGAGCAGTACTTC.